This TCR beta chain was captured by sequencing in a study of cytomegalovirus exposure and HLA in healthy donors. In the study overall: Ancestry clustering placed around four fifths of over 300 genotyped donors in the Caucasian-associated cluster. Findings and caveats of the study: The study designated 150 or so TCR beta chains cytomegalovirus-associated. While the bulk of TCR sequences proved rare, some public TCRs turned up in many donors.

This clone has just a few counts. The antigen is undetermined. Both 60 Vbeta primers and 13 Jbeta primers went into the PCR. Data came from immunoSEQ multiplex PCR; TCRdb stores just in-frame clones and leaves some out. The sample has approximately 140,000 clones, approximately 78% seen once. The V and J ends lost 6 bases and 3 bases respectively, with 12 bases between them. Germline V gene sequence: CDR1 MNHEY, CDR2 SVGAGI. The CDR3 consists of 14 residues. The origin of this receptor is a woman aged 35 to 49 in good health and CMV-seropositive. The rearrangement joins TRBV6-5 to TRBJ2-1; possible D gene TRBD1, 6 bases. The sample was PBMCs. The CDR3 loop reads CASSGQPGYNEQFF. The CDR3 nucleotides read TGTGCCAGCAGCGGACAGCCGGGCTACAATGAGCAGTTCTTC.